This entry lists 8 T cell receptor beta chains sequenced from one sample in a study of blood T cell repertoires in COVID-19. The table came from immunoSEQ multiplex PCR; TCRdb's copy has only in-frame clones and leaves some out. Of roughly 330,000 clones listed, 65% to 85% were seen once; the top ten hold about 1.2%. Sequencing was performed on peripheral blood. These receptor sequences come from a woman between 45 and 65 years old with acute or convalescent COVID-19.

The gene calls are TRBV7-9 and TRBJ1-2; D remains unclear. The V and J ends lost 0 bases and 6 bases respectively, with 14 bases between them. Germline V gene lookup returns CDR1 SEHNR and CDR2 FQNEAQ (reference sequence). The CDR3 has 15 amino acids. CDR3 region: CASSLAARSGDGYTF. CDR3 nucleotides: TGTGCCAGCAGCTTAGCCGCCCGGTCAGGCGATGGCTACACCTTC.

This rearrangement joins TRBV10-3 to TRBJ1-1; D possibly corresponds to TRBD1 (6 bases). Per germline, CDR1 ENHRY and CDR2 SYGVKD. Trimming took off 7 bases at V and 3 bases at J, with 12 bases between the two ends. The CDR3 extends over 13 amino acids. DNA of the CDR3: TGTGCCATCAACCGACAGGAGGACACTGAAGCTTTCTTT. This codes for CAINRQEDTEAFF.

The chain couples TRBV9 to TRBJ1-2; tentative D call: TRBD1 (5 bases). This CDR3 region has 13 residues. Germline CDR1 reads SGDLS; CDR2 reads YYNGEE. The V end was cut by 6 bases, the J end by 5 bases, with 14 bases between. The DNA of the CDR3 is TGTGCCAGCACCCTAGCGGGGGATTATGGCTACACCTTC. This encodes CASTLAGDYGYTF.

The genes are TRBV10-3 and TRBJ2-3, with 10 nucleotides matching TRBD2. With V trimmed by 5 bases and J by 1 base, 0 bases remained unmatched. Looked up from germline, CDR1 is ENHRY and CDR2 is SYGVKD. This CDR3 region has 14 residues. CDR3 nucleotides: TGTGCCATCAGTACTAGCGGGGGCACAGATACGCAGTATTTT. It specifies CAISTSGGTDTQYF.

The CDR3 loop reads CASSPDSQETQYF. The CDR3 coding sequence is TGTGCCAGCAGTCCCGACAGCCAAGAGACCCAGTACTTC. The chain employs TRBV2 and TRBJ2-5; weak D call: TRBD1 (5 bases). The CDR3 totals 13 residues. Germline V CDR1 and CDR2: SNHLY, FYNNEI. V was pared by 5 bases and J by 1 base, with 8 bases between.

V usage is TRBV11-2 and J usage is TRBJ1-1, with 8 bases fitting TRBD1. Losses at the gene ends were 5 bases for V and 7 bases for J; bases not matched to a gene: 6. The CDR3 sequence is 13 residues long. The germline gives CDR1 SGHAT, CDR2 FQNNGV. CDR3 sequence reads: CASSLGQGGEAFF. DNA of the CDR3: TGTGCCAGCAGCCTTGGACAGGGCGGTGAAGCTTTCTTT.

This sequence joins TRBV6-5 and TRBJ1-2; 7 bases line up with TRBD1. After removal of 7 bases from V and 2 bases from J, the junction contained 4 bases not matched to a gene. This CDR3 contains 13 residues. CDR1 is MNHEY and CDR2 is SVGAGI in the germline V gene. The CDR3 sequence is CASTRDSNYGYTF. CDR3 in DNA: TGTGCCAGCACACGGGACAGCAACTATGGCTACACCTTC.

This clone has more than one count but fewer than ten. The chain links TRBV2 to TRBJ1-1; 9 positions agree with TRBD1. The CDR3 has 12 residues. The germline V gene has CDR1 SNHLY and CDR2 FYNNEI. V lost 10 bases and J lost 4; bases outside the gene matches: 4. The CDR3: CAIGQGLTEAFF. For the CDR3, the DNA is TGTGCCATTGGACAGGGGCTCACTGAAGCTTTCTTT.